A single sample gave rise to the 24 T cell receptor beta chains below, sequenced in a study of blood T cell repertoires in COVID-19. Clones were sequenced by immunoSEQ multiplex PCR, and TCRdb holds only the in-frame ones, with some missing. This table holds some 300,000 clones, roughly 90% found once. The sample comprised peripheral blood. The receptor set was obtained from a woman aged 25 to 39 with COVID-19, enrolled during active disease.

This clone was observed a few times. V is TRBV12-3 or TRBV12-4 and J is TRBJ1-6; D perhaps matches TRBD1 (5 bases). The CDR3 is 11 amino acids. The V gene lost 5 bases and the J gene lost 9 bases, with 5 bases spanning the gap. The CDR3 nucleotides are TGTGCCAGCAGTCAGGGTTCACCCCTCCACTTT. Translating it yields CASSQGSPLHF.

The chain is built from TRBV12-3 or TRBV12-4 and TRBJ2-7; D is uncertain. V lost 5 bases and J lost 7, with 12 bases in between. The CDR3 is made up of 12 amino acids. This chain's CDR3 is CASSPPGREQYF. CDR3 coding DNA: TGTGCCAGCAGTCCACCGGGTAGAGAGCAGTACTTC.

The CDR3 DNA reads TGTGCCAGCAGCTTGTATACAGGGAGGGAGGAGACCCAGTACTTC. Its protein is CASSLYTGREETQYF. V gene TRBV5-5 combines with J gene TRBJ2-5, with TRBD2 as a possible D gene (7 bases). CDR1 is SGHKS, CDR2 YYEKEE, per germline (reference sequence). Trimming removed 1 base from V and 5 bases from J, with 15 bases in between. The CDR3 sequence is 15 residues long. Complete variable domain (other parts from reference TRBV5-5 and TRBJ2-5): DAGVTQSPTHLIKTRGQQVTLRCSPISGHKSVSWYQQVLGQGPQFIFQYYEKEERGRGNFPDRFSARQFPNYSSELNVNALLLGDSALYLCASSLYTGREETQYFGPGTRLLVL.

The chain couples TRBV6-5 to TRBJ1-2; possible D gene TRBD1, 6 bases. V gave up 4 bases and J gave up 0 bases, with 15 bases separating them. CDR3 length: 16 amino acids. Germline V gives CDR1 MNHEY, CDR2 SVGAGI. Here the CDR3 reads CASSSNTGRANYGYTF. The DNA of the CDR3 is TGTGCCAGCAGTTCTAACACAGGGAGAGCTAACTATGGCTACACCTTC.

The genes are TRBV3-1 (or the pseudogene TRBV3-2) and TRBJ2-5; 16 nucleotides line up with TRBD2. Germline CDR1 and CDR2: LGHDT and YNNKEL (reference sequence). This CDR3 has 22 amino acids. The V segment lost 0 bases and the J segment 10 bases; nucleotides outside the gene matches: 23. DNA of the CDR3: TGTGCCAGCAGCCAAGATGGGGTAGGGACTAGCGGGGGGGGCTCCTCACGCGGTGGCCAGTACTTC. Residues: CASSQDGVGTSGGGSSRGGQYF.

The V and J genes are TRBV12-3 or TRBV12-4 and TRBJ2-7; perhaps TRBD2 as D (5 bases). With 3 bases removed from V and 6 bases from J, the gap between germline ends came to 9 bases. The CDR3 loop spans 12 amino acids. CDR3 sequence: CASSFSRGEQYF. In DNA, the CDR3 is TGTGCCAGCAGTTTCTCTCGGGGCGAGCAGTACTTC.

The chain combines TRBV19 with TRBJ1-1; no definite D call. Germline lookup yields CDR1 LNHDA and CDR2 SQIVND (reference sequence). The CDR3 length is 15 residues. The germline V and J ends were trimmed by 3 bases and 0 bases, with 11 bases remaining between them. This chain's CDR3 is CASSIAALVNTEAFF. The CDR3 bases are TGTGCCAGTAGTATCGCCGCGTTAGTGAACACTGAAGCTTTCTTT. The full variable domain, in which reference TRBV19 and TRBJ1-1 provide the parts outside the CDR3, is DGGITQSPKYLFRKEGQNVTLSCEQNLNHDAMYWYRQDPGQGLRLIYYSQIVNDFQKGDIAEGYSVSREKKESFPLTVTSAQKNPTAFYLCASSIAALVNTEAFFGQGTRLTVV.

The rearrangement joins TRBV27 to TRBJ1-2; D is possibly TRBD1 (6 bases). The V gene lost 7 bases and the J gene lost 4 bases, with 16 bases spanning the gap. The germline V gene has CDR1 MNHEY and CDR2 SMNVEV (reference sequence). This CDR3 contains 14 residues. The CDR3 DNA reads as TGTGCCAGCATGAGTGTCAGGGGCCTCTATGGCTACACCTTC. Its protein is CASMSVRGLYGYTF.

The chain has TRBV19 and TRBJ1-5; the D gene is possibly TRBD1 (5 bases). With 3 bases removed from V and 7 bases from J, the gap between germline ends came to 19 bases. CDR3 length: 16 amino acids. Germline values: CDR1 LNHDA, CDR2 SQIVND (reference sequence). The CDR3 loop is CASSINTRGVGQPQHF. In DNA form, the CDR3 reads TGTGCCAGTAGTATTAATACTCGGGGGGTCGGGCAGCCCCAGCATTTT.

The genes are TRBV19 and TRBJ1-5, with 9 nucleotides matching TRBD1. CDR1 and CDR2 from the germline V gene are LNHDA and SQIVND (reference sequence). The V and J ends lost 4 bases and 6 bases, in that order; junction bases with no gene match: 4. This CDR3 has 14 residues. The DNA for the CDR3 is TGTGCCAGTAGTAAACAGGGGGCGGGTCAGCCCCAGCATTTT. Translating it yields CASSKQGAGQPQHF.

The chain carries TRBV29-1 and TRBJ1-2, with a possible D match to TRBD1 (5 bases). The V end lost 3 bases, the J end lost 6 bases, and 8 bases lay between the germline ends. Germline loops: CDR1 SQVTM, CDR2 ANQGSEA. The CDR3 is made up of 11 amino acids. In DNA form, the CDR3 reads TGCAGCGTTGAGGGGGGGGATGGCTACACCTTC. It encodes CSVEGGDGYTF.

CDR3 sequence: CASKNDRSNTEAFF. CDR3 sequence (DNA): TGTGCCAGCAAGAACGACAGGTCGAACACTGAAGCTTTCTTT. The J gene is TRBJ1-1, the V gene TRBV2, with TRBD1 as a possible D gene (6 bases). The CDR3 runs 14 residues. Germline V gives CDR1 SNHLY, CDR2 FYNNEI. Deletions cut 7 bases from V and 1 base from J, with 13 bases between.

The rearrangement joins TRBV7-3 to TRBJ1-1; TRBD1 matches 9 bases. The trim removed 6 bases at V and 1 base at J, leaving 0 bases unmatched. The length of the CDR3 is 13 residues. Germline-derived CDR1 and CDR2 are SGHTA and FQGTGA. The CDR3 protein is CASRGQGNTEAFF. For the CDR3, the DNA is TGTGCCAGCAGGGGACAGGGGAACACTGAAGCTTTCTTT. Using reference TRBV7-3 and TRBJ1-1 for the parts outside the CDR3, the full variable domain is GAGVSQTPSNKVTEKGKYVELRCDPISGHTALYWYRQSLGQGPEFLIYFQGTGAADDSGLPNDRFFAVRPEGSVSTLKIQRTERGDSAVYLCASRGQGNTEAFFGQGTRLTVV.

The J gene is TRBJ1-5, the V gene TRBV20-1; 9 bases are a match to TRBD1. J was trimmed by 5 bases and V by 3 bases; bases with no gene match: 5. This CDR3 comprises 14 residues. Germline V gene sequence: CDR1 DFQATT, CDR2 SNEGSKA (reference sequence). The CDR3 DNA is TGCAGTGCTAGTTCGGGACAGGGTCATCAGCCCCAGCATTTT. Protein sequence: CSASSGQGHQPQHF.

This sequence joins TRBV19 and TRBJ2-7; TRBD1 matches 7 bases. J lost 2 bases, V lost 0 bases, and 4 bases had no gene match. This CDR3 is 15 amino acids long. Per germline, CDR1 LNHDA and CDR2 SQIVND (reference sequence). CDR3 in amino acids: CASSIDWTGTYEQYF. Written as DNA, the CDR3 is TGTGCCAGTAGTATAGATTGGACAGGAACCTACGAGCAGTACTTC.

The V gene is TRBV24-1, the J gene TRBJ1-5, with a weak D call TRBD1 (5 bases). CDR1 and CDR2 from the germline V gene are KGHDR and SFDVKD. The ends were cut back, 4 bases at V and 6 bases at J, with 12 bases in the middle. This CDR3 region has 14 residues. The CDR3 region has the DNA TGTGCCACCAGTGAAGGGGAGGAATCTCAGCCCCAGCATTTT. This sequence encodes CATSEGEESQPQHF.

This chain uses TRBV3-1 (or the pseudogene TRBV3-2) with TRBJ1-1; D is perhaps TRBD1 (6 bases). V dropped 6 bases and J dropped 1 base, with 15 bases sitting between them. The CDR3 extends over 15 amino acids. CDR1 and CDR2 (germline): LGHDT, YNNKEL (reference sequence). The CDR3 region has the DNA TGTGCCAGCAGAAGGGACATCGGATCGAACACTGAAGCTTTCTTT. This encodes CASRRDIGSNTEAFF.

This chain uses TRBV12-3 or TRBV12-4 with TRBJ2-7; D is ambiguous. V was trimmed by 3 bases and J by 4 bases, leaving 10 bases between them. The length of the CDR3 is 13 residues. The CDR3 region is CASSFVPVYEQYF. CDR3 in DNA: TGTGCCAGCAGTTTCGTCCCGGTGTACGAGCAGTACTTC.

The rearrangement uses TRBV9 and TRBJ2-3; 7 bases map to TRBD2. CDR3 length: 15 amino acids. Looked up from germline, CDR1 is SGDLS and CDR2 is YYNGEE. The J segment lost 2 bases and the V segment lost 5 bases, leaving 8 bases of the junction unmatched. CDR3 amino acids: CASSGDYPTTDTQYF. CDR3 nucleotide sequence: TGTGCCAGCAGTGGGGACTACCCTACCACAGATACGCAGTATTTT. Full variable domain (missing parts from reference TRBV9 and TRBJ2-3): DSGVTQTPKHLITATGQRVTLRCSPRSGDLSVYWYQQSLDQGLQFLIQYYNGEERAKGNILERFSAQQFPDLHSELNLSSLELGDSALYFCASSGDYPTTDTQYFGPGTRLTVL.

In DNA form, the CDR3 reads TGTGCCAGCAGCCCTGGACTAGCGGGGAGTTCTAGCACAGATACGCAGTATTTT. Translation gives CASSPGLAGSSSTDTQYF. The chain uses TRBV11-2 and TRBJ2-3, with 12 nucleotides matching TRBD2. This CDR3 has 18 residues. The junction had 9 bases not matched to a gene; V was cut back by 5 bases and J by 0 bases. Germline V gives CDR1 SGHAT, CDR2 FQNNGV.

The gene calls are TRBV7-8 and TRBJ1-6; D unclear. Germline CDR1 and CDR2: SGHVS and FQNEAQ. CDR3 length: 13 residues. Trimming took off 0 bases at V and 7 bases at J, with 4 bases between the two ends. This chain's CDR3 is CASSLARNSPLHF. CDR3 coding DNA: TGTGCCAGCAGCTTAGCCAGGAATTCACCCCTCCACTTT.

The V call is TRBV27, the J call TRBJ2-1; 13 positions agree with TRBD2. Germline assignment: CDR1 MNHEY and CDR2 SMNVEV (reference sequence). This CDR3 spans 18 amino acids. Losses at the gene ends were 6 bases for V and 15 bases for J; bases not matched to a gene: 23. The CDR3 DNA is TGTGCCAGCAGGCCCAATAAACTAGCGGGGGGGCCCCATCCTCACCCGTTCTTC. It is translated as CASRPNKLAGGPHPHPFF.

Here the CDR3 DNA reads TGTGCCAGCTCAGGACAGGGTTACCAGCCCCAGCATTTT. Amino acid sequence: CASSGQGYQPQHF. This sequence joins TRBV18 and TRBJ1-5; TRBD1 agrees at 8 bases. CDR3 length equals 13 residues. Germline V gives CDR1 KGHSH, CDR2 LQKENI. J gave up 7 bases and V 5 bases, and 4 bases lay outside the gene matches.

J is TRBJ2-7 and V is TRBV27, with D possibly being TRBD1 (5 bases). This CDR3 spans 16 amino acids. The germline gives CDR1 MNHEY, CDR2 SMNVEV (reference sequence). Trimming stripped 0 bases from V and 4 bases from J, with 16 bases between. CDR3 protein: CASSLSDSDSTYEQYF. The CDR3 nucleotides are TGTGCCAGCAGTTTATCAGACAGCGATTCTACTTACGAGCAGTACTTC.